The present T cell receptor beta chain was sequenced within a study of radiotherapy plus CTLA-4 blockade in lung cancer. Study-level results: After treatment with radiotherapy plus ipilimumab, TCR clones that came from the tumor expanded in blood. Best predicting response, reportedly, were early blood T cell clone dynamics, with interferon-beta.

Some clones are missing from TCRdb's copy, which holds only in-frame ones; the method was immunoSEQ multiplex PCR. The repertoire holds about 85,000 clones, with about 86% as singletons. Patients with chemo-refractory metastatic non-small-cell lung cancer received focal radiation plus CTLA-4 blockade with ipilimumab. Concerning this clone: Its antigen remains unidentified.

Sequences were derived from peripheral blood, sampled from a patient treated with radiotherapy plus ipilimumab. The receptor was isolated from a human donor with non-small cell lung cancer who had a partial response to radiotherapy plus ipilimumab.

The CDR3 region has the DNA TGTGCCAGCAGCCAGAATGAGGATCAGCCCCAGCATTTT. This sequence encodes CASSQNEDQPQHF. This sequence joins TRBV14 and TRBJ1-5; D is unclear. Trimming left V 3 bases short and J 5 bases short, with 8 bases between. This CDR3 region has 13 residues. The germline CDR1 and CDR2 sequences are SGHDN and FVKESK.